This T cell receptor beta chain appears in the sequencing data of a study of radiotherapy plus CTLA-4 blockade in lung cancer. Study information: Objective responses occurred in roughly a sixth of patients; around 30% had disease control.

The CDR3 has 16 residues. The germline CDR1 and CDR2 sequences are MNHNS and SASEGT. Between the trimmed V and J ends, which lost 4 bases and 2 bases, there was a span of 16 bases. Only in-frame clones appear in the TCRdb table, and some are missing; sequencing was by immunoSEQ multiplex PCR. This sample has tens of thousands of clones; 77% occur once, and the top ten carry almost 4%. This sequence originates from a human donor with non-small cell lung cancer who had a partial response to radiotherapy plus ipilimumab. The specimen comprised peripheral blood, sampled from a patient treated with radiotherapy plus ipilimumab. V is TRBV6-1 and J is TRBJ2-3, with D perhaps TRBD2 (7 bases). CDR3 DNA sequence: TGTGCCAGCAGTGGGGGGGGGCCCCCTTTCACAGATACGCAGTATTTT. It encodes CASSGGGPPFTDTQYF.